Given below is one TCR beta chain in context. These data originate in a study of cytomegalovirus exposure and HLA in healthy donors. From germline, CDR1 is MDHEN and CDR2 SYDVKM. The CDR3 covers 14 residues. The trim removed 6 bases at V and 6 bases at J, leaving 10 bases unmatched. Here immunoSEQ multiplex PCR was the method, and the copy in TCRdb shows in-frame clones only, minus some. This repertoire shows over 150,000 clones, 85% found once; its top ten account for 15% to 20%. This rearrangement joins TRBV28 to TRBJ1-2; 7 bases line up with TRBD1. This clonotype originated in a man aged 18 to 30 in good health and CMV-seropositive. Sequenced material: PBMCs. The CDR3 nucleotides read TGTGCCAGCAGCCACCGACAGGGTTCGGATGGCTACACCTTC. As protein: CASSHRQGSDGYTF.